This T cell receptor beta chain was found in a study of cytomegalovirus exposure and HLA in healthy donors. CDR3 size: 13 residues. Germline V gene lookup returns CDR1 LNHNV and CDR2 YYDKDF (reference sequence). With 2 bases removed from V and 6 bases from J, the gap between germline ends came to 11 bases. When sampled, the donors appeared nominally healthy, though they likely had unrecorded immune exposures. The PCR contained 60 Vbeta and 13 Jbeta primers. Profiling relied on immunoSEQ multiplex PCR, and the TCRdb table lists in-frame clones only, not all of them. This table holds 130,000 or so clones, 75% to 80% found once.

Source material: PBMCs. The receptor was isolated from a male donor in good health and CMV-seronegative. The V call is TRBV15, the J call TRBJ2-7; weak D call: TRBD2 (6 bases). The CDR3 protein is CATSRWGVGEQYF. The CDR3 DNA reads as TGTGCCACCAGCAGATGGGGGGTCGGCGAGCAGTACTTC.